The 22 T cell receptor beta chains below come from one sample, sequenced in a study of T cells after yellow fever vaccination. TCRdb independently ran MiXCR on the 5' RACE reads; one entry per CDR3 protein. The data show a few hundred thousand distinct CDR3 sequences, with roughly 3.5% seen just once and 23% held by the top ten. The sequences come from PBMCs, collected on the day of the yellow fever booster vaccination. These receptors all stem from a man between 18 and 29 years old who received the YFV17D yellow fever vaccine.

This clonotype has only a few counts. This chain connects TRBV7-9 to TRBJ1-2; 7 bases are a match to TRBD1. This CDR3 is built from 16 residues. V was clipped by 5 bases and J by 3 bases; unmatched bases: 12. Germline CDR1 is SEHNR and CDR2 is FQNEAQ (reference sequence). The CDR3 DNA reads TGTGCCAGCAGCGACGGTTGGGGACAGAGCTACTATGGCTACACCTTC. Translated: CASSDGWGQSYYGYTF.

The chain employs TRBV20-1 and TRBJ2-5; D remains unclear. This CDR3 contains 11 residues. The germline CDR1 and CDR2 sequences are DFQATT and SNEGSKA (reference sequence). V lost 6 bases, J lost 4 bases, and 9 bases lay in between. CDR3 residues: CSAPLGETQYF. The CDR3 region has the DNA TGCAGTGCCCCCTTGGGAGAGACCCAGTACTTC.

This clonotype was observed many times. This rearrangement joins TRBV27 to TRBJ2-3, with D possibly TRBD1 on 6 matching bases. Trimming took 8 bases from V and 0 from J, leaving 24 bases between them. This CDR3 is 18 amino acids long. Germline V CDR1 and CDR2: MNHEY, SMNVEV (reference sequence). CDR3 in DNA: TGTGCCAGCTCCCCAAGGTGGGGGCTTTTCGATAGCACAGATACGCAGTATTTT. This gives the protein CASSPRWGLFDSTDTQYF.

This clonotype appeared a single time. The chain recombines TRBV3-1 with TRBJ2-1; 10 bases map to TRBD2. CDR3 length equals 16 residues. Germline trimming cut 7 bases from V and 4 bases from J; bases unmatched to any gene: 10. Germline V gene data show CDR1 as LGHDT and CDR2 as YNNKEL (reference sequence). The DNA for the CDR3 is TGTGCCAGCAACTCAGGTAGCGGGGGGACTTACAATGAGCAGTTCTTC. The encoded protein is CASNSGSGGTYNEQFF.

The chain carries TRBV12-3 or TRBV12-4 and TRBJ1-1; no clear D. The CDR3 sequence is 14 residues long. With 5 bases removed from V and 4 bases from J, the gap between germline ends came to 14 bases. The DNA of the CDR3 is TGTGCCAGCAGTCCCTCCACACGGGGCACTGAAGCTTTCTTT. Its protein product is CASSPSTRGTEAFF.

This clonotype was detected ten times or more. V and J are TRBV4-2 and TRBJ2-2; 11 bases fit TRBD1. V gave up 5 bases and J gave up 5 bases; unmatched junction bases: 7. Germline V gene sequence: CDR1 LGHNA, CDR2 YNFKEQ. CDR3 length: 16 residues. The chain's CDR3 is CASSDPGTGGTGELFF. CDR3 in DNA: TGTGCCAGCAGCGATCCAGGGACAGGGGGGACCGGGGAGCTGTTTTTT.

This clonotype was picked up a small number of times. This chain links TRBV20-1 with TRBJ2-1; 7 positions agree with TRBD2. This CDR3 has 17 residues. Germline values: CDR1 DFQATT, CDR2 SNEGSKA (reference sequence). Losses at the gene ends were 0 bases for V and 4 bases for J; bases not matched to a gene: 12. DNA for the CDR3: TGCAGTGCTAGAGACCCACGGACTAGTAAGGGGTACAATGAGCAGTTCTTC. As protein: CSARDPRTSKGYNEQFF.

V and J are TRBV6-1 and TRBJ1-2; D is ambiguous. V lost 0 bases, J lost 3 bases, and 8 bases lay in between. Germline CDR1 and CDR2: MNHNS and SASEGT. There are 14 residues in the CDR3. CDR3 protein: CASSEAQRYYGYTF. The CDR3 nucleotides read TGTGCCAGCAGTGAAGCGCAGCGGTACTATGGCTACACCTTC.

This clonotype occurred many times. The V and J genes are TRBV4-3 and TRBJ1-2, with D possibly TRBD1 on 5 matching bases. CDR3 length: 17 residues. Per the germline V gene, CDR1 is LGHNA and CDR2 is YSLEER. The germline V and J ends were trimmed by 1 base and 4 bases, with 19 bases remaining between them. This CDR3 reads CASSQGGPGGEPYGYTF. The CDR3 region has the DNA TGCGCCAGCAGCCAAGGAGGCCCAGGAGGGGAACCCTATGGCTACACCTTC.

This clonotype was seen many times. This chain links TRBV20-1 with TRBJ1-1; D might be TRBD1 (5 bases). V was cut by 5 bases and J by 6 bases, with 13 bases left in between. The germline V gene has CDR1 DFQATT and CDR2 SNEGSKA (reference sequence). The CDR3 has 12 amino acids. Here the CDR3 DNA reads TGCAGTGCTCCGGTGAGAGGGGCTGAAGCTTTCTTT. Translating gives CSAPVRGAEAFF.

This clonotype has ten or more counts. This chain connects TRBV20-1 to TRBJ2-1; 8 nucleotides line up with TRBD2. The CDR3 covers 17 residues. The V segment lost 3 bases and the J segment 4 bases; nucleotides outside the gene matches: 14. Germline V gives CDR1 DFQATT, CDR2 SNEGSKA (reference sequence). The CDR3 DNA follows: TGCAGTGCTAGTGACCCCAGACGAGCGGGGGCATACAATGAGCAGTTCTTC. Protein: CSASDPRRAGAYNEQFF.

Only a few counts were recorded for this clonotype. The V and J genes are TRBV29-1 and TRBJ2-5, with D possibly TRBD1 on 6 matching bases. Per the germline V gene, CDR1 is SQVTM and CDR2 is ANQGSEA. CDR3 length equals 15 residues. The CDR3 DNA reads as TGCAGTGGGGCAGAAGGGGGTCAATACCAAGAGACCCAGTACTTC. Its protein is CSGAEGGQYQETQYF.

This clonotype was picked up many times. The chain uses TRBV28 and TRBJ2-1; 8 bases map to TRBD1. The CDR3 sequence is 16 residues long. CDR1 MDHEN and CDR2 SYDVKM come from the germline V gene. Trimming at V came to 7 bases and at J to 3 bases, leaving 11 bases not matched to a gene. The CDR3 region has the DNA TGTGCCAGCACTTACGACAGGGGTTCGGGCTACAATGAGCAGTTCTTC. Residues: CASTYDRGSGYNEQFF.

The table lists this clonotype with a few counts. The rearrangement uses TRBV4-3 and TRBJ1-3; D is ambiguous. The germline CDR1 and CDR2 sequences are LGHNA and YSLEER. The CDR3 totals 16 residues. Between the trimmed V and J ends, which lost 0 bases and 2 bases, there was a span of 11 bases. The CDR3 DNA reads TGCGCCAGCAGCCAAGATCACGGACCCCCTGGAAACACCATATATTTT. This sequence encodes CASSQDHGPPGNTIYF.

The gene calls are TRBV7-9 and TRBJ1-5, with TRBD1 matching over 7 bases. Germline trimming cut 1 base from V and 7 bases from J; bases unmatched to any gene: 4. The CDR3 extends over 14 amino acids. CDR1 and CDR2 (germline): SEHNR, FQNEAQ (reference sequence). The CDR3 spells CASSLGSGGQPQHF. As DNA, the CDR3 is TGTGCCAGCAGCTTAGGGTCAGGGGGGCAGCCCCAGCATTTT.

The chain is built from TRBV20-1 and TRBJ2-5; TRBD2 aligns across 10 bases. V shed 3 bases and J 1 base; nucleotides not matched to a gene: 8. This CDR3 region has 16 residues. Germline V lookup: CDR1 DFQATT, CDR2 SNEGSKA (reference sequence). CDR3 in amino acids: CSASIHLAGVQETQYF. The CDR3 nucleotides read TGCAGTGCTAGTATCCATCTAGCGGGAGTCCAAGAGACCCAGTACTTC.

The CDR3, as DNA: TGTGCTAGCGGCGACAGGGGGGACGAGACCCAGTACTTC. Translated, it gives CASGDRGDETQYF. This chain uses TRBV7-9 with TRBJ2-5; TRBD1 aligns across 9 bases. The CDR3 runs 13 residues. Germline V lookup: CDR1 SEHNR, CDR2 FQNEAQ (reference sequence). Full variable domain (remainder filled in from reference TRBV7-9 and TRBJ2-5): DTGVSQNPRHKITKRGQNVTFRCDPISEHNRLYWYRQTLGQGPEFLTYFQNEAQLEKSRLLSDRFSAERPKGSFSTLEIQRTEQGDSAMYLCASGDRGDETQYFGPGTRLLVL.

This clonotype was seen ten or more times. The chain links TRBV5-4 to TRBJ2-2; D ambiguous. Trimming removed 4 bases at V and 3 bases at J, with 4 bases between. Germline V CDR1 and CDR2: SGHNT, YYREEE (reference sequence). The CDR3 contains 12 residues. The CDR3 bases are TGTGCCAGCAGCGACTACACCGGGGAGCTGTTTTTT. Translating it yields CASSDYTGELFF.

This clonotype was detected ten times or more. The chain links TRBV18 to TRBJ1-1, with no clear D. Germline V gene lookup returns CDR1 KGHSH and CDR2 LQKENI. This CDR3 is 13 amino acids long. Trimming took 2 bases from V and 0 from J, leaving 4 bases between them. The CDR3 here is CASSPNLNTEAFF. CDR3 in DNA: TGTGCCAGCTCACCAAATCTGAACACTGAAGCTTTCTTT.

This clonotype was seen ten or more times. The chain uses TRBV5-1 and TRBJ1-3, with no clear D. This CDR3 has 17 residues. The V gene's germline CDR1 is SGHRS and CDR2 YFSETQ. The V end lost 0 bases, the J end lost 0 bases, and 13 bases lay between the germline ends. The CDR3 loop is CASSLAPRADSGNTIYF. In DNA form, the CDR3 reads TGCGCCAGCAGCTTGGCTCCCCGGGCCGACTCTGGAAACACCATATATTTT.

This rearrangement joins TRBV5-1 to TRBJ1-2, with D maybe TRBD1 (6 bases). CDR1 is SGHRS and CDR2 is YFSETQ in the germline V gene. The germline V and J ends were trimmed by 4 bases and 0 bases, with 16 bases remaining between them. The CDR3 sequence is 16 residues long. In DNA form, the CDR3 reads TGCGCCAGCAGCCCTACCCCGGACAGTACTAACTATGGCTACACCTTC. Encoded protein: CASSPTPDSTNYGYTF.

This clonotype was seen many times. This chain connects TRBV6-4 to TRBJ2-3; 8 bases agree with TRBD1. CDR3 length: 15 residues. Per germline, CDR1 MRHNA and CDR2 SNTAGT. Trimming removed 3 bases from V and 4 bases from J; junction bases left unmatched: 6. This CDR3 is CASSEAGGAPDTQYF. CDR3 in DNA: TGTGCCAGCAGTGAAGCAGGGGGCGCCCCAGATACGCAGTATTTT.